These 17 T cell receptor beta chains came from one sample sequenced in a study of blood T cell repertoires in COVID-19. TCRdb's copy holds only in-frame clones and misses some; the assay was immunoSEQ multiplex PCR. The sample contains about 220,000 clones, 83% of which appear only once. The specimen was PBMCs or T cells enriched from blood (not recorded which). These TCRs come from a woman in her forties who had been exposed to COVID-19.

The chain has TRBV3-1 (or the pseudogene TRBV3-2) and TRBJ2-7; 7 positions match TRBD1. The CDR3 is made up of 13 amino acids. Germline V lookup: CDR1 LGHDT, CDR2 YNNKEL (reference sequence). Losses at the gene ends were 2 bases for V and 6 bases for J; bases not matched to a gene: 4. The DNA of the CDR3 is TGTGCCAGCAGCCAACAGACAGGGACCGAGCAGTACTTC. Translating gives CASSQQTGTEQYF.

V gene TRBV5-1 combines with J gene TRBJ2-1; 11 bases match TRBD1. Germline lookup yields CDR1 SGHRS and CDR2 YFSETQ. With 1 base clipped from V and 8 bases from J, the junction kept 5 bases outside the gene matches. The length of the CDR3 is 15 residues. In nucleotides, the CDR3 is TGCGCCAGCAGCTTGTTCGGACAGGGGGCTTATGAGCAGTTCTTC. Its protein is CASSLFGQGAYEQFF.

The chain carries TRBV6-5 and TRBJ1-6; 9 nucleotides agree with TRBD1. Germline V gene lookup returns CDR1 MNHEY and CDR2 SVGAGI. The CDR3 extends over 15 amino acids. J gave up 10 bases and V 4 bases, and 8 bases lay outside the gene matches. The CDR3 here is CASSSGTGPFSPLHF. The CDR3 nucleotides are TGTGCCAGCAGTTCCGGGACAGGGCCGTTCTCACCCCTCCACTTT.

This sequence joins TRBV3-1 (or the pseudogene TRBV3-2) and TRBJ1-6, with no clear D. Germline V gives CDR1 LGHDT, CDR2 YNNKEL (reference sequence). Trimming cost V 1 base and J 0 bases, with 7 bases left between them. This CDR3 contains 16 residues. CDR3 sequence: CASSQVGSSYNSPLHF. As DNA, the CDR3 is TGTGCCAGCAGCCAAGTCGGGAGCTCCTATAATTCACCCCTCCACTTT.

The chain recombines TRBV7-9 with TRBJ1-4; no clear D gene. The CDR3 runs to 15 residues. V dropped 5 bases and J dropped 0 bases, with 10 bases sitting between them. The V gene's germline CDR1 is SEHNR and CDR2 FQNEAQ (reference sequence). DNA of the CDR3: TGTGCCAGCAGCGTAGGGAGTGCAACTAATGAAAAACTGTTTTTT. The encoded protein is CASSVGSATNEKLFF.

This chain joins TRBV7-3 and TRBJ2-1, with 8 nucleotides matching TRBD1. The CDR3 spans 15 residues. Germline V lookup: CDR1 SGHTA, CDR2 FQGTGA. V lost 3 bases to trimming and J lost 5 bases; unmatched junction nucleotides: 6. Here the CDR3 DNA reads TGTGCCAGCAGCTTTCAGGGACAGGCTAACAATGAGCAGTTCTTC. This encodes CASSFQGQANNEQFF.

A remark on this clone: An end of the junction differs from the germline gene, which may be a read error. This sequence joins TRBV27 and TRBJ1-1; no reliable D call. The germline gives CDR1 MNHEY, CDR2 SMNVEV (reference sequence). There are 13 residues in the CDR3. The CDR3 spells CASRPTINSEAFF. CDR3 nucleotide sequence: TGTGCCAGCAGACCGACCATTAACAGTGAAGCTTTCTTT.

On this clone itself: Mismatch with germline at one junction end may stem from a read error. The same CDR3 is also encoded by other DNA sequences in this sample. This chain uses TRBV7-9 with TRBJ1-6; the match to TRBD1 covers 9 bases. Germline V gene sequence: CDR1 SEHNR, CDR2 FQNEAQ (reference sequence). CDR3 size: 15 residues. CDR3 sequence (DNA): TGTGCTAGCAGCGCGACAGGGGGGGCAAGATCACCCCTCCACTTT. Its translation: CASSATGGARSPLHF.

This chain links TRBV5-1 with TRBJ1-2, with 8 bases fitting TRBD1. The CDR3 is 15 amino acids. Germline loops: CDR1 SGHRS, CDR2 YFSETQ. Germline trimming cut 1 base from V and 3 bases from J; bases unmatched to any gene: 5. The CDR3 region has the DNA TGCGCCAGCAGCTTGCAGTTGGGACAGGACTATGGCTACACCTTC. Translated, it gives CASSLQLGQDYGYTF.

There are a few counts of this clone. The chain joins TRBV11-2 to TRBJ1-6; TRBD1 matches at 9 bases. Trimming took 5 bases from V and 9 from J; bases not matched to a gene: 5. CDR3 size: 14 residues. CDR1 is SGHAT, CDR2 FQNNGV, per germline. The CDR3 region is CASSPGQGISPLHF. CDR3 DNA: TGTGCCAGCAGCCCTGGACAGGGGATTTCACCCCTCCACTTT.

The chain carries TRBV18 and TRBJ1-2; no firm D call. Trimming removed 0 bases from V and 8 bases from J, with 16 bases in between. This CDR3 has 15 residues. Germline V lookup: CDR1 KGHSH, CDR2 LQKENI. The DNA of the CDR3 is TGTGCCAGCTCACCACCTACTGTGCCTACGGGGGGCTACACCTTC. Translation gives CASSPPTVPTGGYTF.

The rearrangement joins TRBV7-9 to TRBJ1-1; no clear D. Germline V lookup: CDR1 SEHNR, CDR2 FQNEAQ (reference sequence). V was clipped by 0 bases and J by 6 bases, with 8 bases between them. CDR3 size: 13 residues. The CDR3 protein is CASSLAVVAEAFF. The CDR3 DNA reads TGTGCCAGCAGCTTAGCGGTAGTTGCTGAAGCTTTCTTT.

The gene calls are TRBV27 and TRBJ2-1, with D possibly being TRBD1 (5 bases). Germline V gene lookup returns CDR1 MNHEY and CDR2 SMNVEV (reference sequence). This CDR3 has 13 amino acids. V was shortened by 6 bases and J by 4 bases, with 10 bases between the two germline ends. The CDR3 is CASRQGLYNEQFF. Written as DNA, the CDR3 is TGTGCCAGCAGGCAGGGCTTGTACAATGAGCAGTTCTTC.

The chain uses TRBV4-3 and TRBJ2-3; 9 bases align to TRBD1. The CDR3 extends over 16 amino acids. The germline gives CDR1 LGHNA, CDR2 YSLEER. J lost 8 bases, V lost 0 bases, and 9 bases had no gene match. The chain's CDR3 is CASSQERDRVTATQYF. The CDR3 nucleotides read TGCGCCAGCAGCCAAGAACGGGACAGGGTTACGGCTACGCAGTATTTT.

CDR3 in amino acids: CASSSPGFGTYEQYF. CDR3 coding DNA: TGTGCCAGCAGTTCCCCAGGTTTCGGCACCTACGAGCAGTACTTC. The chain combines TRBV6-1 with TRBJ2-7; unclear D gene. V was trimmed by 5 bases and J by 2 bases, leaving 16 bases between them. This CDR3 is built from 15 residues. CDR1 MNHNS and CDR2 SASEGT come from the germline V gene.

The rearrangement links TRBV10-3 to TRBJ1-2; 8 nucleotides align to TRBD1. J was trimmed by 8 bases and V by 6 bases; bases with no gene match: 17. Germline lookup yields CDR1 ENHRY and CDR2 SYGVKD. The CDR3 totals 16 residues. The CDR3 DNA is TGTGCCATCAGCCCGGGACAGGCGTTTGGATCGGGCGGCTACACCTTC. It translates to CAISPGQAFGSGGYTF.

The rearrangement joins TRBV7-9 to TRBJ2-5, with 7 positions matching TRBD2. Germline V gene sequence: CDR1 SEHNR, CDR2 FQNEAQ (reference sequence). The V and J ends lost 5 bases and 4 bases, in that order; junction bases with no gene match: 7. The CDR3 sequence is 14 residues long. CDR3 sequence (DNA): TGTGCCAGCAGCCTCGGACTAGAACCAGAGACCCAGTACTTC. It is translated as CASSLGLEPETQYF.